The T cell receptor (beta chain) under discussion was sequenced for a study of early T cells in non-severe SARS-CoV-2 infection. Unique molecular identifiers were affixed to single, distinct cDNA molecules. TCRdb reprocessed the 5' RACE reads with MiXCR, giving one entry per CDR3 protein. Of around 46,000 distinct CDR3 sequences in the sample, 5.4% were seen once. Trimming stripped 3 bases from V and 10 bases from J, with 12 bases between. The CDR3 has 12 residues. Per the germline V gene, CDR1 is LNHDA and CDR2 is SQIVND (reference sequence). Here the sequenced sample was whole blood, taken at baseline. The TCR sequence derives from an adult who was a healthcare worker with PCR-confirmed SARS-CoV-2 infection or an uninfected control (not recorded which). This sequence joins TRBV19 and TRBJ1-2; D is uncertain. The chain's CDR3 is CASSMGWEDYTF. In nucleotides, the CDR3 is TGTGCCAGTAGTATGGGATGGGAGGACTACACCTTC.